These T cell receptor beta chains were read from a single sample in a study of OX40 agonist ivuxolimab in advanced cancers. Sequencing was performed with immunoSEQ multiplex PCR; in TCRdb, only in-frame clones are kept and a portion is missing. Of 80,000 to 100,000 clones in the sample, 70% to 90% are singletons; the top ten hold roughly 0.84%. Sequenced material: CD4+ or CD8+ T cells sorted from blood, taken in a trial of the OX40 agonist ivuxolimab. These receptors all come from an adult with an advanced solid tumor such as melanoma, head and neck, liver or kidney cancer. The CDR3 runs from the conserved cysteine through the conserved F or W. Each record gives: J gene, clone size, V gene, D gene, CDR3 protein, CDR3 DNA. A D gene is named only where the DNA matches it firmly. Expanded clones are given a class, and other clones once, few, many or no size at all.

j_call: TRBJ1-4; clone_size: -; v_call: TRBV7-6; d_call: TRBD1; cdr3_aa: CASSLGQGAEKLFF; cdr3_nt: TGTGCCAGCAGCCTAGGACAGGGTGCTGAAAAACTGTTTTTT
j_call: TRBJ2-2; clone_size: -; v_call: TRBV5-1; d_call: -; cdr3_aa: CASSLSGTPNTGELFF; cdr3_nt: TGCGCCAGCAGCTTGTCCGGGACACCGAACACCGGGGAGCTGTTTTTT
j_call: TRBJ1-1; clone_size: -; v_call: TRBV9; d_call: -; cdr3_aa: CASSVDLMNTEAFF; cdr3_nt: TGTGCCAGCAGCGTAGATCTAATGAACACTGAAGCTTTCTTT
j_call: TRBJ2-1; clone_size: -; v_call: TRBV2; d_call: -; cdr3_aa: CASSGNRVGNEQFF; cdr3_nt: TGTGCCAGCAGCGGCAACAGGGTTGGGAATGAGCAGTTCTTC
j_call: TRBJ1-2; clone_size: -; v_call: TRBV7-2; d_call: TRBD1; cdr3_aa: CASSLKTGGTVGYTF; cdr3_nt: TGTGCCAGCAGCCTTAAGACAGGGGGCACGGTTGGCTACACCTTC
j_call: TRBJ1-2; clone_size: -; v_call: TRBV21-1; d_call: -; cdr3_aa: CASSKDRGPGGYTF; cdr3_nt: TGTGCCAGCAGCAAAGACCGTGGACCGGGGGGCTACACCTTC
j_call: TRBJ2-7; clone_size: -; v_call: TRBV25-1; d_call: -; cdr3_aa: CASSESGPYEQYF; cdr3_nt: TGTGCCAGCAGTGAGTCAGGTCCTTACGAGCAGTACTTC
j_call: TRBJ2-5; clone_size: once; v_call: TRBV7-9; d_call: TRBD1; cdr3_aa: CASSLLQGQRETQYF; cdr3_nt: TGTGCCAGCAGCTTATTACAGGGGCAAAGAGAGACCCAGTACTTC
j_call: TRBJ2-5; clone_size: -; v_call: TRBV30; d_call: TRBD1; cdr3_aa: CAWSPKPGTGLETQYF; cdr3_nt: TGTGCCTGGAGTCCTAAGCCCGGGACAGGGTTGGAGACCCAGTACTTC
j_call: TRBJ1-5; clone_size: -; v_call: TRBV7-9; d_call: TRBD1; cdr3_aa: CASRSGTGDQPQHF; cdr3_nt: TGTGCCAGCAGGTCCGGGACAGGTGATCAGCCCCAGCATTTT
j_call: TRBJ1-6; clone_size: -; v_call: TRBV19; d_call: TRBD1; cdr3_aa: CASSTGVGNSPLHF; cdr3_nt: TGTGCCAGTAGCACAGGGGTAGGTAATTCACCCCTCCACTTT
j_call: TRBJ2-7; clone_size: -; v_call: TRBV7-2; d_call: TRBD1; cdr3_aa: CASSSGQGQGEQYF; cdr3_nt: TGTGCCAGCAGCTCCGGACAGGGTCAAGGCGAGCAGTACTTC
j_call: TRBJ2-2; clone_size: few; v_call: TRBV5-1; d_call: -; cdr3_aa: CASSWRGPGGTGELFF; cdr3_nt: TGCGCCAGCAGCTGGAGGGGACCTGGGGGCACCGGGGAGCTGTTTTTT
j_call: TRBJ2-5; clone_size: -; v_call: TRBV4-1; d_call: -; cdr3_aa: CASSRLPQETQYF; cdr3_nt: TGCGCCAGCAGCCGCCTGCCCCAAGAGACCCAGTACTTC
j_call: TRBJ2-5; clone_size: -; v_call: TRBV28; d_call: -; cdr3_aa: CASSKRDFGGQETQYF; cdr3_nt: TGTGCCAGCAGTAAGAGGGACTTTGGGGGACAAGAGACCCAGTACTTC
j_call: TRBJ2-3; clone_size: -; v_call: TRBV5-1; d_call: -; cdr3_aa: CASSPGWGPDTQYF; cdr3_nt: TGCGCCAGCAGCCCTGGATGGGGACCAGATACGCAGTATTTT
j_call: TRBJ1-4; clone_size: -; v_call: TRBV14; d_call: -; cdr3_aa: CASSRGLDEKLFF; cdr3_nt: TGTGCCAGCAGCCGGGGGTTGGATGAAAAACTGTTTTTT
j_call: TRBJ1-4; clone_size: -; v_call: TRBV19; d_call: TRBD1; cdr3_aa: CASSLQGLPEKLFF; cdr3_nt: TGTGCCAGTAGCCTACAGGGGTTACCTGAAAAACTGTTTTTT
j_call: TRBJ1-3; clone_size: -; v_call: TRBV7-2; d_call: TRBD1; cdr3_aa: CASSPTGVGNTIYF; cdr3_nt: TGTGCCAGCAGCCCGACAGGGGTTGGAAACACCATATATTTT
j_call: TRBJ2-1; clone_size: -; v_call: TRBV10-3; d_call: TRBD1; cdr3_aa: CAISTGTANEQFF; cdr3_nt: TGTGCCATCAGCACCGGGACAGCCAATGAGCAGTTCTTC
j_call: TRBJ2-7; clone_size: -; v_call: TRBV11-2; d_call: TRBD1; cdr3_aa: CASSLVGTGSDEQYF; cdr3_nt: TGTGCCAGCAGCTTAGTCGGGACAGGGTCGGACGAGCAGTACTTC
j_call: TRBJ2-1; clone_size: -; v_call: TRBV7-9; d_call: -; cdr3_aa: CASSFWLNSNNEQFF; cdr3_nt: TGTGCCAGCAGCTTTTGGTTGAACTCCAACAATGAGCAGTTCTTC
j_call: TRBJ2-1; clone_size: -; v_call: TRBV19; d_call: -; cdr3_aa: CASRTRGAPYNEQFF; cdr3_nt: TGTGCCAGTAGGACCCGGGGGGCCCCCTACAATGAGCAGTTCTTC
j_call: TRBJ1-1; clone_size: -; v_call: TRBV19; d_call: -; cdr3_aa: CASSPLGTGSTEAFF; cdr3_nt: TGTGCCAGTAGTCCCCTGGGTACAGGGTCCACTGAAGCTTTCTTT
j_call: TRBJ1-3; clone_size: -; v_call: TRBV2; d_call: -; cdr3_aa: CASSEARTENTIYF; cdr3_nt: TGTGCCAGCAGTGAAGCCAGGACAGAGAACACCATATATTTT
j_call: TRBJ2-5; clone_size: -; v_call: TRBV5-4; d_call: -; cdr3_aa: CASSLAGGQQETQYF; cdr3_nt: TGTGCCAGCAGCTTGGCCGGAGGGCAGCAAGAGACCCAGTACTTC
j_call: TRBJ2-1; clone_size: once; v_call: TRBV4-3; d_call: -; cdr3_aa: CASSQDIAPELNEQFF; cdr3_nt: TGCGCCAGCAGCCAAGATATAGCACCGGAGTTGAATGAGCAGTTCTTC
j_call: TRBJ1-2; clone_size: -; v_call: TRBV7-2; d_call: TRBD1; cdr3_aa: CASRTDRSDYGYTF; cdr3_nt: TGTGCCAGCAGAACGGACAGGTCGGACTATGGCTACACCTTC
j_call: TRBJ1-3; clone_size: -; v_call: TRBV4-3; d_call: TRBD1; cdr3_aa: CASSQDPTGGSGNTIYF; cdr3_nt: TGCGCCAGCAGCCAAGACCCAACAGGGGGCTCAGGAAACACCATATATTTT
j_call: TRBJ1-5; clone_size: -; v_call: TRBV2; d_call: -; cdr3_aa: CASSPGEQPQHF; cdr3_nt: TGTGCCAGCAGTCCAGGGGAACAGCCCCAGCATTTT